Listed below are T cell receptor beta chains from one sample, sequenced in a study of TIL therapy for anti-PD-1-resistant metastatic lung cancer. Some clones are missing from TCRdb's copy, which holds only in-frame ones; the method was immunoSEQ multiplex PCR. Of about 100,000 clones listed, about two thirds are singletons. Sequences were derived from tumor tissue, sampled at baseline. The receptors were gathered from a person aged 25-80 years with non-small cell lung cancer. Both conserved end residues are part of each CDR3. Each record gives: V gene, clone size, CDR3 length, D gene, J gene, CDR3 DNA, CDR3 protein. A D gene is named only where the DNA matches it firmly. Clone sizes are given selectively: once, few, many, or a class where the clone is expanded.

TRBV20-1	-	11	TRBD1	TRBJ1-2	TGCAGTGCTAGGACAGGGCATGGCTACACCTTC	CSARTGHGYTF
TRBV5-1	-	15	TRBD2	TRBJ2-7	TGCGCCAGCAGCTTGGAAGTTAGCGGGGGGGTCGAGCAGTACTTC	CASSLEVSGGVEQYF
TRBV4-1	-	14	-	TRBJ1-2	TGCGCCAGCAGCCAAGATCGAGGGGTTTCGGGCTACACCTTC	CASSQDRGVSGYTF
TRBV7-6	-	18	TRBD2	TRBJ2-1	TGTGCCAGCAGCTTAGTAGGACTAGCGGGGGGGCCCTACAATGAGCAGTTCTTC	CASSLVGLAGGPYNEQFF
TRBV7-9	-	14	-	TRBJ1-2	TGTGCCAGCAGCTTAGAGATGGTTTTAGATGGCTACACCTTC	CASSLEMVLDGYTF
TRBV5-5	-	14	-	TRBJ1-3	TGTGCCAGCAGCCTGGGCCCAGGGGAGAACACCATATATTTT	CASSLGPGENTIYF
TRBV6-6	medium-sized	13	-	TRBJ1-1	TGTGCCAGCAGTTTGGGGGGGAACACTGAAGCTTTCTTT	CASSLGGNTEAFF
TRBV9	-	14	-	TRBJ2-3	TGTGCCAGCAGCGTAGTAGGGACTACAGATACGCAGTATTTT	CASSVVGTTDTQYF
TRBV5-1	-	13	-	TRBJ1-4	TGCGCCAGCAGCTTGACAGATAATGAAAAACTGTTTTTT	CASSLTDNEKLFF
TRBV19	-	15	-	TRBJ2-3	TGTGCCAGTAGTATAGTTTTGACTAGCACAGATACGCAGTATTTT	CASSIVLTSTDTQYF
TRBV6-6	-	14	-	TRBJ2-7	TGTGCCAGCAGTCCGGCCCTGGGTCCCTACGAGCAGTACTTC	CASSPALGPYEQYF
TRBV5-6	-	15	TRBD2	TRBJ2-1	TGTGCCAGCAGCCTGACTAGCGTCCTCAGGGGTGAGCAGTTCTTC	CASSLTSVLRGEQFF
TRBV7-9	-	14	TRBD1	TRBJ2-3	TGTGCCAGCAGGACTTCAGGGGGTGCGGATACGCAGTATTTT	CASRTSGGADTQYF
TRBV7-6	once	15	TRBD1	TRBJ2-5	TGTGCCAGCAGCTTCGAGGGGGCTAGGCAAGAGACCCAGTACTTC	CASSFEGARQETQYF
TRBV4-3	-	16	TRBD2	TRBJ2-2	TGCGCCAGCAGCCAAGCAACCTGGGGGGGGACCGGGGAGCTGTTTTTT	CASSQATWGGTGELFF
TRBV4-2	-	15	-	TRBJ2-4	TGTGCCAGCAGCCAAGAGGGACACAGAGGGAACATTCAGTACTTC	CASSQEGHRGNIQYF
TRBV7-2	-	17	-	TRBJ2-7	TGTGCCAGCAGCTTCAAAGGGTCCGTTTTAAGCTCCTACGAGCAGTACTTC	CASSFKGSVLSSYEQYF
TRBV2	-	13	TRBD1	TRBJ2-5	TGTGCCAGCAGCGGGACAGGACAAGAGACCCAGTACTTC	CASSGTGQETQYF
TRBV6-2/TRBV6-3	few	16	-	TRBJ2-1	TGTGCCAGCAGTTACTTTTCTAGTAACTCCAACAATGAGCAGTTCTTC	CASSYFSSNSNNEQFF
TRBV6-5	few	13	-	TRBJ1-1	TGTGCCAGCAGAAAAGGGGGGTTGGCTGAAGCTTTCTTT	CASRKGGLAEAFF
TRBV5-5	-	15	TRBD1	TRBJ2-2	TGTGCCAGCAGCGAGACAGGGAATTACGGCGGGGAGCTGTTTTTT	CASSETGNYGGELFF
TRBV6-5	-	13	TRBD1	TRBJ1-1	TGTGCCACACCATACACAGGGGACACTGAAGCTTTCTTT	CATPYTGDTEAFF
TRBV14	-	14	TRBD1	TRBJ1-1	TGTGCCAGCAACCGACAGGGTGGGGGCACTGAAGCTTTCTTT	CASNRQGGGTEAFF
TRBV6-5	many	11	-	TRBJ2-3	TGTGCCAGCAGGCAAACAGATACGCAGTATTTT	CASRQTDTQYF
TRBV2	-	10	-	TRBJ2-1	TGTGCCCGCGGGCCTGGAAGGCAGTTCTTC	CARGPGRQFF
TRBV28	-	15	-	TRBJ1-2	TGTGCCAGCAGTTTTTCCCATACAGTTACTTATGGCTACACCTTC	CASSFSHTVTYGYTF
TRBV28	-	15	-	TRBJ2-7	TGTGCCAGCAGCCGATCCCGGGCGGAAGGGTACGAGCAGTACTTC	CASSRSRAEGYEQYF